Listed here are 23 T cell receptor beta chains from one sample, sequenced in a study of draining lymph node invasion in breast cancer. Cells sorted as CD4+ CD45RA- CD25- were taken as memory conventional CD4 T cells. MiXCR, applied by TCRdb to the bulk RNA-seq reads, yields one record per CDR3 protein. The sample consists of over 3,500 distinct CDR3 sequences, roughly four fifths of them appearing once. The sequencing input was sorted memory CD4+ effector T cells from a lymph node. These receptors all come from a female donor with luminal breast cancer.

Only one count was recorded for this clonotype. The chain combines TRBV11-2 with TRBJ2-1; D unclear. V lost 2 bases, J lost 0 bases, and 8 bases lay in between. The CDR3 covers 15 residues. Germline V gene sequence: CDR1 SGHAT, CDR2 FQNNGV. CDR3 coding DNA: TGTGCCAGCAGCTTACAGGAGTCCTCCTACAATGAGCAGTTCTTC. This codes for CASSLQESSYNEQFF. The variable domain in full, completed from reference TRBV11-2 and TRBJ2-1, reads EAGVAQSPRYKIIEKRQSVAFWCNPISGHATLYWYQQILGQGPKLLIQFQNNGVVDDSQLPKDRFSAERLKGVDSTLKIQPAKLEDSAVYLCASSLQESSYNEQFFGPGTRLTVL.

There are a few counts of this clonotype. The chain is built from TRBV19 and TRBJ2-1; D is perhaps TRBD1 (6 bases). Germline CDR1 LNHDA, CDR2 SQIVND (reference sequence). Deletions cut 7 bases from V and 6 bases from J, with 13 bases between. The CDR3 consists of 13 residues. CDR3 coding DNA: TGTGCCAGTACTTCGCGAGGGGGCAATGAGCAGTTCTTC. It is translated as CASTSRGGNEQFF.

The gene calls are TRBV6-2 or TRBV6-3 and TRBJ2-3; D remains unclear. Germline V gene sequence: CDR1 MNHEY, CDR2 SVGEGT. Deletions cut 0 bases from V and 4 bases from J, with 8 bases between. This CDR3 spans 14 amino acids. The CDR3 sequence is CASSYSGFADTQYF. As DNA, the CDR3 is TGTGCCAGCAGTTACTCGGGGTTCGCAGATACGCAGTATTTT.

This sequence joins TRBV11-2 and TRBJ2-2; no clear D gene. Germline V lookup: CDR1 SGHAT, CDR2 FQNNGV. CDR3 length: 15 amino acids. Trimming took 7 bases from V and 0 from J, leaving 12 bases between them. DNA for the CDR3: TGTGCCAGCACTCTTATCTCCACGAACACCGGGGAGCTGTTTTTT. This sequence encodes CASTLISTNTGELFF.

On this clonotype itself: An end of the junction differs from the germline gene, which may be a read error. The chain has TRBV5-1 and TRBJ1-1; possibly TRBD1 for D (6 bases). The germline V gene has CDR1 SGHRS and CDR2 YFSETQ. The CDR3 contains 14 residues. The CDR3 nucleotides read TGCGCCAGCAGTCGAAAACAGGGAGGCACTGAAGCTCTCTTT. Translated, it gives CASSRKQGGTEALF.

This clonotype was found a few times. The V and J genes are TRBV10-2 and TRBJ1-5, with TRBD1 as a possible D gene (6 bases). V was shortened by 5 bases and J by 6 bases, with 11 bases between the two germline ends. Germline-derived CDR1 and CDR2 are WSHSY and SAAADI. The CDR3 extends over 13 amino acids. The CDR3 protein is CASSPGTSQPQHF. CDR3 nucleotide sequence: TGCGCCAGCAGTCCCGGGACAAGTCAGCCCCAGCATTTT.

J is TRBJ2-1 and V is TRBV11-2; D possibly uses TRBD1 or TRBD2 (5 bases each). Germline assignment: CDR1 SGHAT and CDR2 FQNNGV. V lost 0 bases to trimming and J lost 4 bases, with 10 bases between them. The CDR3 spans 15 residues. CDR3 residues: CASSLDLGVYNEQFF. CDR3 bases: TGTGCCAGCAGCTTAGATCTGGGGGTTTACAATGAGCAGTTCTTC.

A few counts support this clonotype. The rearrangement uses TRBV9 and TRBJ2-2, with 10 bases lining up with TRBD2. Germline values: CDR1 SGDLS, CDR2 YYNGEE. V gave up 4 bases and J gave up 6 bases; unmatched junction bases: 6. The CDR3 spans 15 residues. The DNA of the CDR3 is TGTGCCAGCAGCCCCCAAAGCGGGGGGGCCGGGGAGCTGTTTTTT. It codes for CASSPQSGGAGELFF.

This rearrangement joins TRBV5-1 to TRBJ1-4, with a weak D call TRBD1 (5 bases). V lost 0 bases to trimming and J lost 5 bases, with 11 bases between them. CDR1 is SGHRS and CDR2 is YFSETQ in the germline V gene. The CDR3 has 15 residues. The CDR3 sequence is CASSLEAGRNEKLFF. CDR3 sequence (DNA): TGCGCCAGCAGCTTGGAGGCAGGGCGAAATGAAAAACTGTTTTTT. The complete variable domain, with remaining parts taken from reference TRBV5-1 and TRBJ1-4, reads KAGVTQTPRYLIKTRGQQVTLSCSPISGHRSVSWYQQTPGQGLQFLFEYFSETQRNKGNFPGRFSGRQFSNSRSEMNVSTLELGDSALYLCASSLEAGRNEKLFFGSGTQLSVL.

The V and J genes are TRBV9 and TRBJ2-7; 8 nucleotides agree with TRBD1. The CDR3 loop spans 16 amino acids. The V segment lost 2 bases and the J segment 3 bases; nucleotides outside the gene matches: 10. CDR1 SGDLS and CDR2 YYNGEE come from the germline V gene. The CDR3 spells CASSVDPGTGLYEQYF. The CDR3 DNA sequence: TGTGCCAGCAGCGTTGACCCCGGGACAGGACTCTACGAGCAGTACTTC.

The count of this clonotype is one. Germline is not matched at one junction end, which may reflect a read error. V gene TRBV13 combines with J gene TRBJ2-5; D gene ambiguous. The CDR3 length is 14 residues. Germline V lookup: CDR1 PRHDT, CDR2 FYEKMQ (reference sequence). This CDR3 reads CASSVGQKKETQYF. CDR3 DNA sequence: TGTGCCAGCAGCGTAGGCCAGAAAAAAGAGACCCAGTACTTC.

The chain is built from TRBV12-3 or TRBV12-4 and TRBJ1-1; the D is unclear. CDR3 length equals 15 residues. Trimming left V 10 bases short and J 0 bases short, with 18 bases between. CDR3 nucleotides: TGTGCCACACACCCACCGGGCACGCTGAACACTGAAGCTTTCTTT. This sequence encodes CATHPPGTLNTEAFF.

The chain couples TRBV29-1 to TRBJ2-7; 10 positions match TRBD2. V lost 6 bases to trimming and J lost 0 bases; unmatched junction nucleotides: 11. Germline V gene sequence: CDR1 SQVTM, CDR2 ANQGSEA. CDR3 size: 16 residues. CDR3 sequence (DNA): TGCAGCGTGGTGGGACTAGCGCTAAGGAGCTCCTACGAGCAGTACTTC. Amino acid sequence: CSVVGLALRSSYEQYF.

The CDR3 is CASSLEVMAEQYF. The CDR3 nucleotides are TGTGCCAGCAGCTTGGAGGTTATGGCCGAGCAGTACTTC. The chain combines TRBV7-2 with TRBJ2-7; tentatively, D is TRBD2 (5 bases). In germline, CDR1 is SGHTA, CDR2 FQGNSA. V lost 3 bases and J 6 bases, leaving 12 bases between the germline ends. The length of the CDR3 is 13 residues.

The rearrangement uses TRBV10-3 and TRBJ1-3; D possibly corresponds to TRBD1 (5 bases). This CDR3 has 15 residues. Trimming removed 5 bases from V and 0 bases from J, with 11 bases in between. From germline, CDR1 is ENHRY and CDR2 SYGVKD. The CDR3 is CAISTAGTSGNTIYF. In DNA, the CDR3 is TGTGCCATCAGTACAGCCGGGACCTCTGGAAACACCATATATTTT.

The CDR3 nucleotides are TGTGCCAGCAGTAACTCTGGAAACACCATATATTTT. Translation: CASSNSGNTIYF. The chain employs TRBV12-3 or TRBV12-4 and TRBJ1-3; D not certain. Trimming removed 5 bases from V and 0 bases from J, with 2 bases in between. This CDR3 is built from 12 residues.

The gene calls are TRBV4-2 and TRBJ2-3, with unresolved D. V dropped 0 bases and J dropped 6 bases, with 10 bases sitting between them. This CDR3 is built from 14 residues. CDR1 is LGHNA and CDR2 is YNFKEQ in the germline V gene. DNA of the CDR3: TGTGCCAGCAGCCAAGACGGAAGTACGGATACGCAGTATTTT. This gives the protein CASSQDGSTDTQYF.

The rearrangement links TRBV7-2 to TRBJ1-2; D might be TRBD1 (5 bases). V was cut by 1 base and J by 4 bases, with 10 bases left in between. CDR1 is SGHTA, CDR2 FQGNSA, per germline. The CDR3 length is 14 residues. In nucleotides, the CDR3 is TGTGCCAGCAGCTTAGGCCGGGGCATCTATGGCTACACCTTC. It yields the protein CASSLGRGIYGYTF.

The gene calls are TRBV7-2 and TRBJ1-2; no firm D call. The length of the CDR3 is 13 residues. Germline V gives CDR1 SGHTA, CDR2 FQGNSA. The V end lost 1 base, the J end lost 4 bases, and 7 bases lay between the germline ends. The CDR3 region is CASSLERSYGYTF. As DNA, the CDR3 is TGTGCCAGCAGCTTAGAACGGTCCTATGGCTACACCTTC.

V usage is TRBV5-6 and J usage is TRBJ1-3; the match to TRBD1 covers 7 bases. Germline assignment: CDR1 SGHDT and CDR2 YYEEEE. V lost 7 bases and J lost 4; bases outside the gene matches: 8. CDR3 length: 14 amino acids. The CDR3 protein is CASAQRGQGNTIYF. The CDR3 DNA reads TGTGCCAGCGCTCAGAGGGGACAGGGAAACACCATATATTTT.

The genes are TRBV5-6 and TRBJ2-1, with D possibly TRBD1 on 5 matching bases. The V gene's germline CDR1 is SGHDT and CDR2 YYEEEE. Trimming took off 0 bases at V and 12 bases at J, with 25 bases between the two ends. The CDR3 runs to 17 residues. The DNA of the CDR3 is TGTGCCAGCAGCTTGGGCCAGGGCGATTCCTTACCCAAGGGGCAGTTCTTC. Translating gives CASSLGQGDSLPKGQFF.

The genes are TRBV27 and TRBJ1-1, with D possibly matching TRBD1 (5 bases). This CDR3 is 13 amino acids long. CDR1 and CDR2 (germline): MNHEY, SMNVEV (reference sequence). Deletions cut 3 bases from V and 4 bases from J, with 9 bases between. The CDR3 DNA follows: TGTGCCAGCAGTTTTACGGGGACCACTGAAGCTTTCTTT. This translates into CASSFTGTTEAFF.

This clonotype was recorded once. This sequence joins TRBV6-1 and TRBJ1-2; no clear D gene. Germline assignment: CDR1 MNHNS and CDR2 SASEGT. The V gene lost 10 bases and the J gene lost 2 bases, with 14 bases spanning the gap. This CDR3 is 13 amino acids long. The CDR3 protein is CATSRAGNYGYTF. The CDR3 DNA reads TGTGCCACCTCACGAGCAGGCAACTATGGCTACACCTTC.